This TCR beta chain appears in the sequencing data of a study of blood T cell repertoires in COVID-19. The table came from immunoSEQ multiplex PCR; TCRdb's copy has only in-frame clones and leaves some out. Seen here are under 150,000 clones, 80% to 85% observed once, and the top ten hold 8% to 9.5%. The sequence derives from a woman aged 55-75 years with active or convalescent COVID-19. Sequenced material: peripheral blood.

CDR3 DNA: TGTGCCAGCAGCTTAGCCGCGGCGGGGGAGGGAGCCCAGCATTTT. The encoded protein is CASSLAAAGEGAQHF. The V and J genes are TRBV7-9 and TRBJ1-5; D might be TRBD1 (5 bases). Germline V gene sequence: CDR1 SEHNR, CDR2 FQNEAQ (reference sequence). The CDR3 loop spans 15 amino acids. Trimming stripped 0 bases from V and 11 bases from J, with 17 bases between.